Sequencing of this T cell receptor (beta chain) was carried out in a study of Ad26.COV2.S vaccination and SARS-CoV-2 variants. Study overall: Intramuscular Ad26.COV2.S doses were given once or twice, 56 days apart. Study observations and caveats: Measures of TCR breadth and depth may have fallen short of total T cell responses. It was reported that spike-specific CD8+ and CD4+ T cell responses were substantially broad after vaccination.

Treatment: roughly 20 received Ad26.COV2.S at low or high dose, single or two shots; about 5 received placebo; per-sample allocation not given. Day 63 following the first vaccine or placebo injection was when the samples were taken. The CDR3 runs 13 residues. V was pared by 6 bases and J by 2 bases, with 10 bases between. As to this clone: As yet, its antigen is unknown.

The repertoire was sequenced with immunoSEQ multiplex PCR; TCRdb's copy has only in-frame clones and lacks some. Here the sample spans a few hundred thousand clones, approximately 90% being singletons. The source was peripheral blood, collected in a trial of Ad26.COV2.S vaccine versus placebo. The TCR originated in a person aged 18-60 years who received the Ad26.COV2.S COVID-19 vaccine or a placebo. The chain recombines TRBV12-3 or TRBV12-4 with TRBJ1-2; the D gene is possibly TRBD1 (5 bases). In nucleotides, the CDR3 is TGTGCCAGCAGGTCGGGGCAGAACTATGGCTACACCTTC. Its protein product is CASRSGQNYGYTF.